This is a list of T cell receptor beta chains from one sample in a study of CD8+CD57+ T cells in acquired aplastic anemia. TCRdb reanalysed the reads using MiXCR and keeps one entry per CDR3 protein. This table holds roughly 280,000 distinct CDR3 sequences, approximately 57% found once. The specimen was sorted CD4+, CD8+, or CD8+CD57+ T cells (not recorded which) from PBMCs. These receptors originate from a human donor with aplastic anemia. Each CDR3 is given with its conserved first and last residue. Each record gives: clone size, D gene, J gene, V gene, CDR3 DNA, CDR3 protein. The D gene is left open where the match is weak. Expanded clones are given a class, and other clones once, few, many or no size at all.

clone size: many; D gene: TRBD2; J gene: TRBJ2-1; V gene: TRBV7-9; CDR3 DNA: TGTGCCAGCAGCTTGGACCTAGCGGGAGGGGAGCAGTTCTTC; CDR3 protein: CASSLDLAGGEQFF
clone size: NA; D gene: NA; J gene: TRBJ2-1; V gene: TRBV2; CDR3 DNA: TGTGCCAGCAGTGTAGCCAGCCAGGGTATTGAGCAGTTCTTC; CDR3 protein: CASSVASQGIEQFF
clone size: NA; D gene: TRBD1; J gene: TRBJ1-2; V gene: TRBV6-6; CDR3 DNA: TGTGCCAGCAGTTACGGACAGGGGGCTCATGGCTACACCTTC; CDR3 protein: CASSYGQGAHGYTF
clone size: NA; D gene: TRBD2; J gene: TRBJ2-5; V gene: TRBV9; CDR3 DNA: TGTGCCAGCAGCGTAGCCGGCGAGCGGGGATCAGAGACCCAGTACTTC; CDR3 protein: CASSVAGERGSETQYF
clone size: NA; D gene: TRBD1; J gene: TRBJ2-5; V gene: TRBV24-1; CDR3 DNA: TGTGCCACCAGTGACCCCGGACAGGGGGTAGAGACCCAGTACTTC; CDR3 protein: CATSDPGQGVETQYF
clone size: many; D gene: TRBD2; J gene: TRBJ2-5; V gene: TRBV5-1; CDR3 DNA: TGCGCCAGCAGCGAAGCGGGAGCTGGAGAGACCCAGTACTTC; CDR3 protein: CASSEAGAGETQYF
clone size: few; D gene: NA; J gene: TRBJ2-7; V gene: TRBV20-1; CDR3 DNA: TGCAGTGCTACACGAGACTCGCCGTGGGGGCACCCCACCTACGAGCAGTACTTC; CDR3 protein: CSATRDSPWGHPTYEQYF
clone size: many; D gene: TRBD2; J gene: TRBJ2-7; V gene: TRBV6-5; CDR3 DNA: TGTGCCAGCAGTTACTCGGGGGCTAGCGGGGGGGCCTACGAGCAGTACTTC; CDR3 protein: CASSYSGASGGAYEQYF
clone size: NA; D gene: NA; J gene: TRBJ1-1; V gene: TRBV10-1; CDR3 DNA: TGCGCCAGCAGCGGACAGCAGAACACTGAAGCTTTCTTT; CDR3 protein: CASSGQQNTEAFF
clone size: NA; D gene: NA; J gene: TRBJ2-7; V gene: TRBV5-1; CDR3 DNA: TGCGCCAGCAGCAAAAGGGACCCCTCTAACTACGAGCAGTACTTC; CDR3 protein: CASSKRDPSNYEQYF
clone size: NA; D gene: NA; J gene: TRBJ1-1; V gene: TRBV5-1; CDR3 DNA: TGCGCCAGCAGCTTGGCCTTTGGGAACACTGAAGCTTTCTTT; CDR3 protein: CASSLAFGNTEAFF
clone size: few; D gene: NA; J gene: TRBJ2-7; V gene: TRBV7-9; CDR3 DNA: TGTGCCAGCAGCGCACTCGGGGAGCAGTACTTC; CDR3 protein: CASSALGEQYF
clone size: NA; D gene: NA; J gene: TRBJ2-2; V gene: TRBV7-8; CDR3 DNA: TGTGCCAGCAGCTTAGCCCGGGGGAACACCGGGGAGCTGTTTTTT; CDR3 protein: CASSLARGNTGELFF
clone size: NA; D gene: NA; J gene: TRBJ2-6; V gene: TRBV7-2; CDR3 DNA: TGTGCCAGCAGCTTAGACCCTGGGGCCAACGTCCTGACTTTC; CDR3 protein: CASSLDPGANVLTF
clone size: few; D gene: NA; J gene: TRBJ2-7; V gene: TRBV20-1; CDR3 DNA: TGCAGTGCTCAACAACATGGGGAGCAGTACTTC; CDR3 protein: CSAQQHGEQYF
clone size: NA; D gene: NA; J gene: TRBJ2-1; V gene: TRBV10-1; CDR3 DNA: TGCGCCAGCAGTGAGTCGGTACCCAATGAGCAGTTCTTC; CDR3 protein: CASSESVPNEQFF
clone size: NA; D gene: NA; J gene: TRBJ2-1; V gene: TRBV20-1; CDR3 DNA: TGCAGTGCCACGAGGGGACTTGTGGACAATGAGCAGTTCTTC; CDR3 protein: CSATRGLVDNEQFF
clone size: few; D gene: NA; J gene: TRBJ1-6; V gene: TRBV2; CDR3 DNA: TGTGCCAGCAACAGGGATGGGAGGTCTTCACCCCTCCACTTT; CDR3 protein: CASNRDGRSSPLHF
clone size: many; D gene: TRBD2; J gene: TRBJ2-2; V gene: TRBV19; CDR3 DNA: TGTGCCATAGGAACGGGGGGGAACACCGGGGAGCTGTTTTTT; CDR3 protein: CAIGTGGNTGELFF
clone size: NA; D gene: TRBD1; J gene: TRBJ2-7; V gene: TRBV20-1; CDR3 DNA: TGCAGTGCTAGTGCGACAGGGGGTTACGAGCAGTACTTC; CDR3 protein: CSASATGGYEQYF
clone size: many; D gene: NA; J gene: TRBJ2-3; V gene: TRBV6-5; CDR3 DNA: TGTGCCAGCAGTTACAGAGGGTCCACAGATACGCAGTATTTT; CDR3 protein: CASSYRGSTDTQYF
clone size: NA; D gene: TRBD2; J gene: TRBJ2-1; V gene: TRBV20-1; CDR3 DNA: TGCAGTGCTAATAGCGGGGGGCCTCAAGAGCAGTTCTTC; CDR3 protein: CSANSGGPQEQFF